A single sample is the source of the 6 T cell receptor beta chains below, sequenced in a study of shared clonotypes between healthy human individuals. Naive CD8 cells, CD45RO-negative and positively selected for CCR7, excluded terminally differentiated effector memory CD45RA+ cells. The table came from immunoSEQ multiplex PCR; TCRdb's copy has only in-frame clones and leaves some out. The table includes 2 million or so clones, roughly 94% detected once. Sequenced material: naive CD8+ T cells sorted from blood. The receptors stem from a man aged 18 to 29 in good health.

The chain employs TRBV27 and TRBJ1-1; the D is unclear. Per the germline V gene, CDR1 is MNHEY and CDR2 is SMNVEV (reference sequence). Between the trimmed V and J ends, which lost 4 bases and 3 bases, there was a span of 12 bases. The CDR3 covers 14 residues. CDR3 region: CASSSYQTDTEAFF. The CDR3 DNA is TGTGCCAGCAGTTCTTACCAGACCGACACTGAAGCTTTCTTT.

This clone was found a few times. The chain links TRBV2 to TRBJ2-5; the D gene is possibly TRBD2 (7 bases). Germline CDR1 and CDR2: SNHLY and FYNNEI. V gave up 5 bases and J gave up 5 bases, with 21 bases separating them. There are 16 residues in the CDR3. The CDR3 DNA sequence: TGTGCCAGCAGTCCCCGCGGGAGAGGGGGTGAGGAGACCCAGTACTTC. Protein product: CASSPRGRGGEETQYF.

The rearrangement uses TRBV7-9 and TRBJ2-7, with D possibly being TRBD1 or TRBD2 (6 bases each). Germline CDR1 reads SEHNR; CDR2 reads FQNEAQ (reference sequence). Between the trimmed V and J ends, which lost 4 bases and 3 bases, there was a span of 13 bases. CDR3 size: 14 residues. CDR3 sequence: CASSWGAGNYEQYF. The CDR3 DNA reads TGTGCCAGCAGCTGGGGGGCAGGCAACTACGAGCAGTACTTC.

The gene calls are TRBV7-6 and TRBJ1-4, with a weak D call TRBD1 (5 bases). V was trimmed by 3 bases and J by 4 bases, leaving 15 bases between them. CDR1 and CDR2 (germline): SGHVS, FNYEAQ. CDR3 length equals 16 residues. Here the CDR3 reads CASSFGTVFSNEKLFF. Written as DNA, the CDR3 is TGTGCCAGCAGCTTTGGGACCGTTTTCAGTAATGAAAAACTGTTTTTT. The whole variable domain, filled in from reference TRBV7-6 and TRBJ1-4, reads GAGVSQSPRYKVTKRGQDVALRCDPISGHVSLYWYRQALGQGPEFLTYFNYEAQQDKSGLPNDRFSAERPEGSISTLTIQRTEQRDSAMYRCASSFGTVFSNEKLFFGSGTQLSVL.

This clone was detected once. The DNA of the CDR3 is TGTGCCAGCAGTTCTGCGTGGAGGGGGCTCGATGAGCAGTTCTTC. Protein product: CASSSAWRGLDEQFF. This chain connects TRBV27 to TRBJ2-1, with D possibly being TRBD1 (7 bases). V shed 4 bases and J shed 8 bases, with 18 bases lying between them. The CDR3 spans 15 residues. The germline V gene encodes CDR1 MNHEY and CDR2 SMNVEV (reference sequence).

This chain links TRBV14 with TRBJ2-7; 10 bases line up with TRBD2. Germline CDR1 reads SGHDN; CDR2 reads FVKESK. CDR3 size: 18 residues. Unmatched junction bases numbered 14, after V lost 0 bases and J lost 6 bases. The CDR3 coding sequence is TGTGCCAGCAGCCAAGACTCTTGGATTCTAGCGGGAGTTGTCGAGCAGTACTTC. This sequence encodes CASSQDSWILAGVVEQYF.